These 4 T cell receptor beta chains came from one sample sequenced in a study of radiotherapy plus CTLA-4 blockade in lung cancer (dated by TCRdb to the late 2010s). Libraries were made using the immunoSEQ multiplex PCR assay. TCRdb obtained this table from immuneACCESS and retained in-frame rearrangements with V and J assigned. These tables miss some clones; where compared with another copy, unresolved V genes account for less than half of the shortfall, and the remainder is unexplained. The sample yields 34,000 or so clones; roughly 79% were counted once. The top ten clones comprise less than 15% of the sample. The sample consisted of peripheral blood, taken from a patient treated with radiotherapy plus ipilimumab. The receptors shown here come from a human donor with non-small cell lung cancer that progressed on radiotherapy plus ipilimumab.

This chain joins TRBV29-1 and TRBJ1-1; D is possibly TRBD1 (6 bases). V was shortened by 3 bases and J by 5 bases, with 10 bases between the two germline ends. This CDR3 spans 12 amino acids. The germline V gene has CDR1 SQVTM and CDR2 ANQGSEA. This CDR3 is CSVEGGRTEAFF. The DNA for the CDR3 is TGCAGCGTTGAGGGGGGCCGGACTGAAGCTTTCTTT.

This clone has more than one count but fewer than ten. The J gene is TRBJ2-5, the V gene TRBV29-1; no clear D gene. This CDR3 contains 12 residues. Per germline, CDR1 SQVTM and CDR2 ANQGSEA. The V gene lost 3 bases and the J gene lost 5 bases, with 10 bases spanning the gap. CDR3 DNA: TGCAGCGTTGACTCTCTATCTGAGACCCAGTACTTC. Translating gives CSVDSLSETQYF.

In regard to this clone: At the DNA level, this CDR3 is encoded by other sequences in the same sample as well. The rearrangement uses TRBV5-6 and TRBJ2-2; D uncertain. The V end lost 0 bases, the J end lost 1 base, and 4 bases lay between the germline ends. Germline V gene lookup returns CDR1 SGHDT and CDR2 YYEEEE. The CDR3 has 14 residues. In nucleotides, the CDR3 is TGTGCCAGCAGCTTGGGGCAGAACACCGGGGAGCTGTTTTTT. This gives the protein CASSLGQNTGELFF.

V gene TRBV6-1 combines with J gene TRBJ2-1; D is unresolved. The germline gives CDR1 MNHNS, CDR2 SASEGT. V lost 5 bases, J lost 6 bases, and 8 bases lay in between. The CDR3 runs 12 residues. The CDR3 DNA is TGTGCCAGCAGTATAAGGGTCAATGAGCAGTTCTTC. This translates into CASSIRVNEQFF.